Listed here are 27 T cell receptor beta chains from one sample, sequenced in a study of technical replicates of blood from several donors. The protocol was immunoSEQ multiplex PCR, while the TCRdb copy is restricted to in-frame clones and leaves out a portion. The table shows 65,000 to 95,000 clones, with about 92% occurring only once. Sequenced: T cells isolated from PBMCs. All receptors derive from a human donor in good health.

The chain employs TRBV5-6 and TRBJ2-7; TRBD2 agrees at 13 bases. Trimming took 1 base from V and 5 from J; bases not matched to a gene: 6. This CDR3 is 16 amino acids long. Germline CDR1 SGHDT, CDR2 YYEEEE. This CDR3 reads CASSLWGLAGQDEQYF. CDR3 in DNA: TGTGCCAGCAGCTTGTGGGGACTAGCGGGACAGGACGAGCAGTACTTC.

V gene TRBV5-1 combines with J gene TRBJ2-7; 7 bases line up with TRBD1. Trimming removed 0 bases from V and 1 base from J; junction bases left unmatched: 7. The CDR3 is 16 residues long. Germline loops: CDR1 SGHRS, CDR2 YFSETQ. The chain's CDR3 is CASSLGDRQGSYEQYF. CDR3 nucleotide sequence: TGCGCCAGCAGCTTGGGGGACCGACAGGGATCCTACGAGCAGTACTTC.

V is TRBV9 and J is TRBJ1-2, with TRBD1 identical over 9 bases. V lost 5 bases to trimming and J lost 5 bases; unmatched junction nucleotides: 10. Germline loops: CDR1 SGDLS, CDR2 YYNGEE. The CDR3 is made up of 15 amino acids. CDR3 sequence reads: CASSGGDRDYYGYTF. The CDR3 nucleotides read TGTGCCAGCAGTGGGGGGGACAGGGACTATTATGGCTACACCTTC. The full variable domain, its missing parts supplied by reference TRBV9 and TRBJ1-2, is DSGVTQTPKHLITATGQRVTLRCSPRSGDLSVYWYQQSLDQGLQFLIQYYNGEERAKGNILERFSAQQFPDLHSELNLSSLELGDSALYFCASSGGDRDYYGYTFGSGTRLTVV.

V usage is TRBV5-6 and J usage is TRBJ1-1; D might be TRBD1 (6 bases). The CDR3 length is 17 residues. Trimming took 6 bases from V and 1 from J, leaving 22 bases between them. Germline V gene lookup returns CDR1 SGHDT and CDR2 YYEEEE. CDR3 bases: TGTGCCAGCAACCCTACAGGGTTATTTGGAGGGAACACTGAAGCTTTCTTT. The encoded protein is CASNPTGLFGGNTEAFF.

The J gene is TRBJ1-1, the V gene TRBV11-3; D is uncertain. Trimming stripped 0 bases from V and 1 base from J, with 9 bases between. Germline V CDR1 and CDR2: SGHNT, YENEEA. The length of the CDR3 is 15 residues. The CDR3 reads CASSLDGHSNTEAFF. DNA for the CDR3: TGTGCCAGCAGCTTAGATGGGCATTCGAACACTGAAGCTTTCTTT. The whole variable domain, remainder taken from reference TRBV11-3 and TRBJ1-1, is EAGVVQSPRYKIIEKKQPVAFWCNPISGHNTLYWYLQNLGQGPELLIRYENEEAVDDSQLPKDRFSAERLKGVDSTLKIQPAELGDSAVYLCASSLDGHSNTEAFFGQGTRLTVV.

The V and J genes are TRBV11-2 and TRBJ2-7; TRBD2 aligns across 7 bases. The CDR3 totals 14 residues. J lost 2 bases, V lost 6 bases, and 7 bases had no gene match. CDR1 is SGHAT, CDR2 FQNNGV, per germline. The CDR3 nucleotides are TGTGCCAGCAGACAACTAGCGCTCACCTACGAGCAGTACTTC. Amino acid sequence: CASRQLALTYEQYF.

The chain joins TRBV10-3 to TRBJ1-4; tentative D call: TRBD1 (6 bases). Germline-derived CDR1 and CDR2 are ENHRY and SYGVKD. CDR3 length: 14 amino acids. The V end was cut by 2 bases, the J end by 7 bases, with 11 bases between. The CDR3 coding sequence is TGTGCCATCAGTGAGACAGGGAATAGTGAAAAACTGTTTTTT. It translates to CAISETGNSEKLFF.

The chain uses TRBV5-1 and TRBJ1-3, with D uncertain. The V end was cut by 3 bases, the J end by 0 bases, with 10 bases between. Looked up from germline, CDR1 is SGHRS and CDR2 is YFSETQ. This CDR3 has 15 amino acids. The CDR3 sequence is CASSSDMVSGNTIYF. DNA of the CDR3: TGCGCCAGCAGCTCCGACATGGTCTCTGGAAACACCATATATTTT.

The chain links TRBV5-1 to TRBJ2-6; D ambiguous. Germline loops: CDR1 SGHRS, CDR2 YFSETQ. V was trimmed by 3 bases and J by 2 bases, leaving 6 bases between them. The length of the CDR3 is 14 residues. In nucleotides, the CDR3 is TGCGCCAGCAGCTCCCAGACTGGGGCCAACGTCCTGACTTTC. It specifies CASSSQTGANVLTF.

The gene calls are TRBV7-6 and TRBJ2-3; D possibly corresponds to TRBD2 (6 bases). The germline V gene encodes CDR1 SGHVS and CDR2 FNYEAQ. CDR3 length: 14 residues. V lost 1 base and J lost 4, with 9 bases in between. The CDR3 bases are TGTGCCAGCAGCTTAGGGGGAGGTCCAGATACGCAGTATTTT. Translating it yields CASSLGGGPDTQYF.

The V gene is TRBV4-2, the J gene TRBJ1-4; D is undetermined. This CDR3 spans 16 amino acids. CDR1 is LGHNA and CDR2 is YNFKEQ in the germline V gene. The V end lost 0 bases, the J end lost 12 bases, and 20 bases lay between the germline ends. The CDR3 sequence: CASSQDARKTLLELFF. In nucleotides, the CDR3 is TGTGCCAGCAGCCAAGACGCGCGCAAAACACTCCTAGAACTGTTTTTT.

The chain has TRBV6-1 and TRBJ1-2, with D possibly being TRBD1 (6 bases). V was shortened by 5 bases and J by 6 bases, with 13 bases between the two germline ends. Per germline, CDR1 MNHNS and CDR2 SASEGT. This CDR3 has 13 amino acids. CDR3 bases: TGTGCCAGCAGTTTCACAGGGTTACATGGCTACACCTTC. This gives the protein CASSFTGLHGYTF.

V usage is TRBV27 and J usage is TRBJ1-2; the D gene is possibly TRBD1 (6 bases). The CDR3 is 15 amino acids. The germline gives CDR1 MNHEY, CDR2 SMNVEV (reference sequence). V shed 4 bases and J shed 3 bases, with 15 bases lying between them. CDR3 region: CASSSGGGKDYGYTF. DNA of the CDR3: TGTGCCAGCAGTTCTGGGGGGGGCAAGGACTATGGCTACACCTTC.

The chain recombines TRBV30 with TRBJ1-5, with 9 bases that match TRBD1. The V segment lost 5 bases and the J segment 3 bases; nucleotides outside the gene matches: 2. CDR1 and CDR2 from the germline V gene are GTSNPN and SVGIG (reference sequence). The CDR3 spans 13 residues. Here the CDR3 DNA reads TGTGCCTGGGGGACAGGGTCCAATCAGCCCCAGCATTTT. Encoded protein: CAWGTGSNQPQHF.

V gene TRBV7-9 combines with J gene TRBJ2-1; D perhaps matches TRBD2 (7 bases). V dropped 7 bases and J dropped 5 bases, with 15 bases sitting between them. The CDR3 has 14 residues. Germline assignment: CDR1 SEHNR and CDR2 FQNEAQ (reference sequence). This CDR3 is CASTAGARDNEQFF. Written as DNA, the CDR3 is TGTGCCAGCACCGCGGGGGCCAGAGACAATGAGCAGTTCTTC.

The chain uses TRBV25-1 and TRBJ1-2; D is possibly TRBD1 (6 bases). Trimming took 6 bases from V and 8 from J, leaving 19 bases between them. The CDR3 consists of 14 residues. Germline CDR1 MGHDK, CDR2 SYGVNS. The CDR3 protein is CASRPEQGYGGYTF. Here the CDR3 DNA reads TGTGCCAGCAGGCCCGAACAGGGATACGGGGGCTACACCTTC.

This chain joins TRBV7-9 and TRBJ1-1; 11 bases are shared with TRBD1. V trimming: 5 bases; J trimming: 5 bases; junction bases outside the gene matches: 4. CDR1 is SEHNR and CDR2 is FQNEAQ in the germline V gene (reference sequence). This CDR3 is built from 14 residues. The CDR3 sequence: CASSRGQGETEAFF. For the CDR3, the DNA is TGTGCCAGCAGCCGGGGACAGGGGGAAACTGAAGCTTTCTTT.

J is TRBJ1-3 and V is TRBV7-8; D uncertain. V dropped 1 base and J dropped 0 bases, with 7 bases sitting between them. The germline CDR1 and CDR2 sequences are SGHVS and FQNEAQ. The CDR3 totals 15 residues. CDR3 residues: CASSLVRHSGNTIYF. Written as DNA, the CDR3 is TGTGCCAGCAGCTTAGTGCGGCACTCTGGAAACACCATATATTTT.

V usage is TRBV7-8 and J usage is TRBJ2-1, with D possibly being TRBD1 (5 bases). The ends were cut back, 6 bases at V and 2 bases at J, with 8 bases in the middle. The CDR3 sequence is 13 residues long. CDR1 is SGHVS and CDR2 is FQNEAQ in the germline V gene. CDR3 sequence (DNA): TGTGCCAGCAGTTGGGGCGCCTACAATGAGCAGTTCTTC. Amino acid sequence: CASSWGAYNEQFF.

The J gene is TRBJ2-2, the V gene TRBV11-2, with D hard to call. V was cut by 0 bases and J by 8 bases, with 4 bases left in between. This CDR3 contains 12 residues. Germline V gene lookup returns CDR1 SGHAT and CDR2 FQNNGV. The CDR3 loop is CASSLEAGELFF. CDR3 DNA sequence: TGTGCCAGCAGCTTAGAGGCAGGGGAGCTGTTTTTT.

This rearrangement joins TRBV7-8 to TRBJ1-4; D call uncertain. The germline V gene encodes CDR1 SGHVS and CDR2 FQNEAQ. Trimming pared 2 bases from V and 6 bases from J, leaving 22 bases between. CDR3 length: 18 amino acids. As DNA, the CDR3 is TGTGCCAGCAGCTTATTTGGGCAGGCAGCCGAACTTCATGAAAAACTGTTTTTT. It yields the protein CASSLFGQAAELHEKLFF.

This sequence joins TRBV7-2 and TRBJ1-1; tentative D call: TRBD1 (5 bases). CDR3 length equals 19 residues. The ends were cut back, 2 bases at V and 0 bases at J, with 22 bases in the middle. Germline V gene lookup returns CDR1 SGHTA and CDR2 FQGNSA. The CDR3 reads CASSLKVRGLAFVNTEAFF. CDR3 nucleotide sequence: TGTGCCAGCAGCTTAAAGGTTCGGGGGTTGGCCTTTGTGAACACTGAAGCTTTCTTT.

The V gene is TRBV19, the J gene TRBJ1-1; 9 nucleotides match TRBD1. This CDR3 has 15 amino acids. Germline V lookup: CDR1 LNHDA, CDR2 SQIVND (reference sequence). Trimming cost V 9 bases and J 6 bases; bases outside gene matches: 14. In DNA, the CDR3 is TGTGCCAGCCGGAAAGGGGACAGGGACGGAGCTGAAGCTTTCTTT. Protein sequence: CASRKGDRDGAEAFF.

The chain joins TRBV5-1 to TRBJ1-2, with 10 positions matching TRBD1. CDR1 SGHRS and CDR2 YFSETQ come from the germline V gene. The CDR3 extends over 16 amino acids. V shed 0 bases and J 7 bases; nucleotides not matched to a gene: 9. CDR3 coding DNA: TGCGCCAGCAGCTTGGCCGGGACAGGGGCTCTTTCTGGCTACACCTTC. This encodes CASSLAGTGALSGYTF.

The chain is built from TRBV5-4 and TRBJ2-1, with TRBD2 matching over 10 bases. Germline CDR1 reads SGHNT; CDR2 reads YYREEE (reference sequence). This CDR3 contains 15 residues. V shed 2 bases and J 5 bases; nucleotides not matched to a gene: 4. The CDR3 region has the DNA TGTGCCAGCAGCTTAAGGCTAGCGGGGGACAATGAGCAGTTCTTC. This gives the protein CASSLRLAGDNEQFF.

The rearrangement links TRBV5-1 to TRBJ1-2; D gene unclear. The CDR3 is 17 amino acids. The germline V gene encodes CDR1 SGHRS and CDR2 YFSETQ. Between the trimmed V and J ends, which lost 4 bases and 0 bases, there was a span of 19 bases. The CDR3 is CASSPDGVRAANYGYTF. CDR3 DNA: TGCGCCAGCAGCCCCGACGGGGTTAGGGCAGCTAACTATGGCTACACCTTC.

The rearrangement joins TRBV30 to TRBJ1-1, with 9 bases aligning to TRBD1. J was trimmed by 4 bases and V by 5 bases; bases with no gene match: 5. The germline V gene encodes CDR1 GTSNPN and CDR2 SVGIG (reference sequence). The CDR3 contains 13 residues. Here the CDR3 DNA reads TGTGCCTGGTCGGGACAGGGAGGCACTGAAGCTTTCTTT. Translating it yields CAWSGQGGTEAFF.